Sequencing of this T cell receptor beta chain was carried out in a study of technical replicates of blood from a few donors (dated by TCRdb to 2016 to 2017). Libraries were prepared through the immunoSEQ multiplex PCR assay. TCRdb mirrors the immuneACCESS table, restricted to in-frame sequences. Some clones are absent from its copies; in checked studies, under half trace to an unresolved V gene, and the reason for the others is unknown. This sample has about 70,000 clones in its table, and 90% to 95% of those were observed once. The ten largest clones capture about 4.9% of the sample. Unmatched junction bases come to 11, with V trimmed by 3 bases and J by 13 bases. Per the germline V gene (reference sequence), LNHDA is the CDR1 and SQIVND is the CDR2. From its cysteine to its phenylalanine, the CDR3 spans 13 amino acids. The kept DNA is CDR3 alone, 39 bases in frame from the first base. Comments on this clone: Its recognized antigen is unknown. The sample holds no much larger clone one base away, and base qualities are not on file.

Sequenced sample: PBMCs. This sequence uses TRBV19 and TRBJ1-1, and 7 bases in between align with TRBD1. The TCR originated in a human donor in good health. Some clones in this sample may be carry-over from other donors' samples. The CDR3 in this case is CASSIRQGEGGFF. The DNA reads as follows: TGTGCCAGTAGTATTCGACAGGGAGAAGGGGGTTTCTTT.